This T cell receptor beta chain was sequenced during a study of T cells in Graves' hyperthyroidism and ophthalmopathy. Germline V lookup: CDR1 SGHAT, CDR2 FQNNGV. The CDR3 runs to 15 residues. V gave up 2 bases and J gave up 5 bases; unmatched junction bases: 6. This clonotype was counted many times. Its specificity is not known. Findings of the study overall: Blood also showed most of the thyroid clonotypes that were expanded above 0.001.

Amplification yielded TCR beta CDR3 regions, with RNA transcripts as the source. HTBI primers were used for first-round RT-PCR of the TCR CDR3. TCRdb re-called the multiplex PCR reads with MiXCR, one entry per CDR3 protein. This sample has about 380,000 distinct CDR3 sequences, with 15% to 20% found just once. This receptor was obtained from a man aged 18-30 years with Graves' ophthalmopathy. This chain joins TRBV11-2 and TRBJ2-1, with TRBD1 matching 7 bases. Sequencing used blood. In DNA form, the CDR3 reads TGTGCCAGCAGCTTAATGGCCGGGACAGACAATGAGCAGTTCTTC. Its protein is CASSLMAGTDNEQFF.